This T cell receptor beta chain is from a study of T cells in Graves' hyperthyroidism and ophthalmopathy. Points from the study as a whole: Researchers found most expanded thyroid clonotypes above 0.001 in blood as well. Ophthalmopathy was distinguished from stable hyperthyroidism by 13 V-J signatures. A median around six months before onset, the model predicted ophthalmopathy.

This clonotype turned up a few times. Antigen specificity is unknown. The CDR3 regions of TCR beta were amplified from RNA transcripts. A first-round RT-PCR of the TCR CDR3 used the HTBI primer set. TCRdb processed the multiplex PCR reads anew with MiXCR; each CDR3 protein has one entry. The sample shows a few hundred thousand distinct CDR3 sequences, around 16% of them seen only once. A 10 ml volume of fresh peripheral blood provided the PBMCs. The CDR3 loop spans 16 amino acids. Germline assignment: CDR1 DFQATT and CDR2 SNEGSKA (reference sequence). V shed 3 bases and J shed 2 bases, with 18 bases lying between them.

The chain employs TRBV20-1 and TRBJ2-3; maybe TRBD2 (6 bases). Sequencing was carried out using blood. This receptor was identified in a woman aged 40 to 50 with Graves' ophthalmopathy. In nucleotides, the CDR3 is TGCAGTGCTAGTATTAGCGGCTTTCATAACACAGATACGCAGTATTTT. Protein sequence: CSASISGFHNTDTQYF.